This note documents a single T cell receptor (beta chain) sequence. Its antigen is unidentified. Alongside a J-beta primer mix, a sample-barcoded 5' primer served in a second PCR lasting about 7 to 11 cycles. Sequencing recovered at least 3 million CDR3-containing paired-end reads from each sample. TCRdb ran MiXCR on the 5' RACE reads and lists one entry per CDR3 protein. This table holds over 1.5 million distinct CDR3 sequences, roughly 50% found once. This entry comes from a study of blood T cells in healthy people across ages. Study observations and caveats: The study regarded diversity estimates from one million T cells as underestimates. Age showed a roughly linear inverse relationship with TCR beta diversity per million T cells. There were more naive CD4+ cells and higher diversity in long-lived donors than in aged donors.

Sequences were obtained from blood. The source is a woman aged 40 to 50 in good health.

The CDR3 is CSVDLPDYNEQFF. The CDR3 DNA sequence: TGCAGCGTTGATTTGCCAGACTACAATGAGCAGTTCTTC. The rearrangement uses TRBV29-1 and TRBJ2-1, with D unresolved. Trimming removed 3 bases from V and 3 bases from J, with 9 bases in between. Germline assignment: CDR1 SQVTM and CDR2 ANQGSEA. The CDR3 covers 13 residues.